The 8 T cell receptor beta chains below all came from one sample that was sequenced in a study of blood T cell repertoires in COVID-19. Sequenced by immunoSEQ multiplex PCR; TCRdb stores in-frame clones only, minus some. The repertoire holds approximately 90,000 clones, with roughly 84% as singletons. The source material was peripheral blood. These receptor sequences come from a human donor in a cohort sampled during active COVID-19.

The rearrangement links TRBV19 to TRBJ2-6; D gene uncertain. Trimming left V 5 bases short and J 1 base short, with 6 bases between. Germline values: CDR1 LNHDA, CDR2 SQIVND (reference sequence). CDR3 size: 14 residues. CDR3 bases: TGTGCCAGTAGTTCTTCTTCTGGGGCCAACGTCCTGACTTTC. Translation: CASSSSSGANVLTF.

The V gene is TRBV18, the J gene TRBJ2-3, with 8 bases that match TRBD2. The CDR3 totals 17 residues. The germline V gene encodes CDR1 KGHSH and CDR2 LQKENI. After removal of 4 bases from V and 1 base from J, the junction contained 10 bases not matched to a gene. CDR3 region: CASSLRPVREGTDTQYF. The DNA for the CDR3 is TGTGCCAGCTCACTACGCCCTGTGCGGGAGGGCACAGATACGCAGTATTTT.

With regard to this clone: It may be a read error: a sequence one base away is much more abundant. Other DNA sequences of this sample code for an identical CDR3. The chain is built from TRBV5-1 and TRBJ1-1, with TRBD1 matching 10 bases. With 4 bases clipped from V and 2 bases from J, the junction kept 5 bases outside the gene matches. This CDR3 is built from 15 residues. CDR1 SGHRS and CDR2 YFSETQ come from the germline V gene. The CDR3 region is CASSGTGAANTEAFF. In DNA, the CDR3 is TGCGCCAGCAGCGGGACAGGGGCAGCAAACACTGAAGCTTTCTTT.

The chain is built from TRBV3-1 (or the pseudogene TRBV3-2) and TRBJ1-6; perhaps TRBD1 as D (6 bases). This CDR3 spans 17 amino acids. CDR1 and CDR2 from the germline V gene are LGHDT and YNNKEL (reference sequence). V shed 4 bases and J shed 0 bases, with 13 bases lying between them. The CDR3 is CASSRTVVSSYNSPLHF. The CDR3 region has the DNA TGTGCCAGCAGCCGGACAGTAGTAAGCTCCTATAATTCACCCCTCCACTTT.

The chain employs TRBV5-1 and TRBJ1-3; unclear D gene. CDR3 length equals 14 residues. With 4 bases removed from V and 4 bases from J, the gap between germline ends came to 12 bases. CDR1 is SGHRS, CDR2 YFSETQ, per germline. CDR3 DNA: TGCGCCAGCAGCGAAGGGAGTTTCGGAAACACCATATATTTT. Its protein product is CASSEGSFGNTIYF. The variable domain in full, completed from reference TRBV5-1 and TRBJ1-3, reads KAGVTQTPRYLIKTRGQQVTLSCSPISGHRSVSWYQQTPGQGLQFLFEYFSETQRNKGNFPGRFSGRQFSNSRSEMNVSTLELGDSALYLCASSEGSFGNTIYFGEGSWLTVV.

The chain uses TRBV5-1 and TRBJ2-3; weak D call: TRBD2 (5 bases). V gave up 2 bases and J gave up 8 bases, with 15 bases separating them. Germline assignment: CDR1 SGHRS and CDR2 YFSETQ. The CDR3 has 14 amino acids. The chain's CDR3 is CASSFNRDGFTQYF. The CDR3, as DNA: TGCGCCAGCAGCTTCAACCGGGATGGATTTACGCAGTATTTT.

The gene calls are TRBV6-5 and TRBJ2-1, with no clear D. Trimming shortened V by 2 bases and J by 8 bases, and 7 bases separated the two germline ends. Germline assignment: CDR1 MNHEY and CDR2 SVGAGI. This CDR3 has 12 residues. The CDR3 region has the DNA TGTGCCAGCAGTTACAATTCCGATGAGCAGTTCTTC. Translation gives CASSYNSDEQFF.

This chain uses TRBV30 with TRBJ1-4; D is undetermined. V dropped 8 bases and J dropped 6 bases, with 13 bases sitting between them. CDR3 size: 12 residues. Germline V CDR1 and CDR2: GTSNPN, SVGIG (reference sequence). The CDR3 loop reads CAGGKKDEKLFF. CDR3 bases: TGTGCCGGAGGGAAGAAGGATGAAAAACTGTTTTTT.